The 21 T cell receptor beta chains below were found in one sample sequenced in a study of blood T cells in healthy people across ages. A second PCR, run for roughly 7 to 12 cycles, used a sample-barcoded 5' primer plus a J-beta primer mix. TCRdb re-called the 5' RACE reads with MiXCR, one entry per CDR3 protein. The sample lists about 1.4 million distinct CDR3 sequences, almost 60% occurring once. Sequenced sample: blood. The source of these receptors is a young man in good health.

The rearrangement links TRBV5-1 to TRBJ1-1, with a weak D call TRBD1 (5 bases). Trimming took off 2 bases at V and 0 bases at J, with 14 bases between the two ends. There are 16 residues in the CDR3. CDR1 and CDR2 from the germline V gene are SGHRS and YFSETQ. The CDR3 nucleotides read TGCGCCAGCAGCTTTCACGACAGAGTGATGAACACTGAAGCTTTCTTT. Translation: CASSFHDRVMNTEAFF.

The gene calls are TRBV20-1 and TRBJ2-1; TRBD2 aligns across 10 bases. V dropped 1 base and J dropped 9; count of bases not matched to a gene: 9. CDR1 and CDR2 (germline): DFQATT, SNEGSKA (reference sequence). The CDR3 extends over 15 amino acids. DNA for the CDR3: TGCAGTGCTAGAGGGGCTAGCGGGAGACCTGGTGAGCAGTTCTTC. It is translated as CSARGASGRPGEQFF.

This rearrangement joins TRBV27 to TRBJ1-4, with TRBD1 matching over 7 bases. The V segment lost 2 bases and the J segment 7 bases; nucleotides outside the gene matches: 7. CDR3 length: 15 residues. Per the germline V gene, CDR1 is MNHEY and CDR2 is SMNVEV (reference sequence). The CDR3 DNA reads TGTGCCAGCAGTTTAGGGAACAGGGGTGGTGAAAAACTGTTTTTT. Its translation is CASSLGNRGGEKLFF.

V gene TRBV7-2 combines with J gene TRBJ2-7; TRBD1 aligns across 8 bases. V trimming: 4 bases; J trimming: 4 bases; junction bases outside the gene matches: 9. This CDR3 spans 15 amino acids. The V gene's germline CDR1 is SGHTA and CDR2 FQGNSA. CDR3 region: CASSYRTGYEYEQYF. The CDR3, as DNA: TGTGCCAGCAGCTACCGGACAGGGTATGAGTACGAGCAGTACTTC.

This clonotype was found many times. This chain uses TRBV3-1 with TRBJ2-5, with unresolved D. The germline V gene has CDR1 LGHDT and CDR2 YNNKEL (reference sequence). This CDR3 is built from 11 residues. Trimming removed 1 base from V and 5 bases from J, with 2 bases in between. DNA of the CDR3: TGTGCCAGCAGCCAAGCGGAGACCCAGTACTTC. It is translated as CASSQAETQYF.

The chain uses TRBV6-6 and TRBJ2-7; possibly TRBD1 or TRBD2 for D (5 bases each). Germline CDR1 and CDR2: MNHNY and SVGAGI (reference sequence). V lost 5 bases and J 6 bases, leaving 17 bases between the germline ends. The CDR3 consists of 14 residues. The CDR3 region is CASSAPGPLGEQYF. The CDR3, as DNA: TGTGCCAGCAGTGCGCCGGGACCGCTCGGCGAGCAGTACTTC.

This chain connects TRBV11-2 to TRBJ2-7, with 10 bases aligning to TRBD1. In germline, CDR1 is SGHAT, CDR2 FQNNGV. The ends lost 4 bases at V and 6 bases at J; junction bases unmatched: 3. The CDR3 runs 13 residues. The CDR3 is CASSSTGGIEQYF. The CDR3 nucleotides read TGTGCCAGCAGCTCGACAGGGGGCATCGAGCAGTACTTC. The full variable domain, its missing parts supplied by reference TRBV11-2 and TRBJ2-7, is EAGVAQSPRYKIIEKRQSVAFWCNPISGHATLYWYQQILGQGPKLLIQFQNNGVVDDSQLPKDRFSAERLKGVDSTLKIQPAKLEDSAVYLCASSSTGGIEQYFGPGTRLTVT.

The chain combines TRBV5-1 with TRBJ2-5; TRBD1 agrees at 7 bases. V dropped 3 bases and J dropped 11; count of bases not matched to a gene: 16. CDR3 length equals 15 residues. Germline V CDR1 and CDR2: SGHRS, YFSETQ. CDR3 bases: TGCGCCAGCAGCTCAGTAGGGGGCCGATTCGGGGAGCAGTACTTC. Protein sequence: CASSSVGGRFGEQYF.

A few counts support this clonotype. This chain links TRBV12-3 or TRBV12-4 with TRBJ2-3, with D unresolved. V lost 2 bases, J lost 4 bases, and 13 bases lay in between. The CDR3 sequence is 15 residues long. CDR3 in DNA: TGTGCCAGCAGTTTAAGCTCAGCGTTGGCAGATACGCAGTATTTT. Amino acids: CASSLSSALADTQYF.

The gene calls are TRBV6-5 and TRBJ2-5; D gene unclear. The CDR3 length is 14 residues. The V end was cut by 7 bases, the J end by 1 base, with 13 bases between. Germline values: CDR1 MNHEY, CDR2 SVGAGI. The CDR3 protein is CASTQQRTQETQYF. In DNA, the CDR3 is TGTGCCAGCACTCAACAGAGAACCCAAGAGACCCAGTACTTC.

This clonotype was observed a handful of times. The genes are TRBV29-1 and TRBJ2-1; 11 nucleotides agree with TRBD2. The trim removed 4 bases at V and 8 bases at J, leaving 1 base unmatched. Germline V gene lookup returns CDR1 SQVTM and CDR2 ANQGSEA. The CDR3 covers 12 residues. The CDR3 bases are TGCAGCGTTGTAGCGGGAGGGTATGAGCAGTTCTTC. This sequence encodes CSVVAGGYEQFF.

The CDR3 loop is CASSPKSRDLSYEQYF. DNA of the CDR3: TGTGCCAGCAGCCCCAAATCTCGAGACCTTTCCTACGAGCAGTACTTC. The V call is TRBV7-9, the J call TRBJ2-7; D gene unclear. V gave up 5 bases and J gave up 1 base, with 18 bases separating them. The germline V gene has CDR1 SEHNR and CDR2 FQNEAQ (reference sequence). The CDR3 extends over 16 amino acids.

The J gene is TRBJ1-6, the V gene TRBV20-1, with D possibly matching TRBD1 (5 bases). V dropped 0 bases and J dropped 7 bases, with 13 bases sitting between them. The germline V gene has CDR1 DFQATT and CDR2 SNEGSKA (reference sequence). The CDR3 is 15 residues long. The CDR3 DNA reads TGCAGTGCTAGAGAATGGCAGGGAAACAATTCACCCCTCCACTTT. It codes for CSAREWQGNNSPLHF.

The J gene is TRBJ2-7, the V gene TRBV4-2, with 9 bases lining up with TRBD1. The CDR3 consists of 15 residues. The V and J ends lost 7 bases and 3 bases, in that order; junction bases with no gene match: 10. Germline CDR1 is LGHNA and CDR2 is YNFKEQ. CDR3 coding DNA: TGTGCCAGCACTCAGATCGGGACAGGGAACTACGAGCAGTACTTC. Translated: CASTQIGTGNYEQYF.

This clonotype was seen a handful of times. The CDR3 sequence: CASSGRGGGDEQFF. CDR3 coding DNA: TGTGCCAGCAGCGGACGAGGAGGGGGTGATGAGCAGTTCTTC. This chain joins TRBV13 and TRBJ2-1; either TRBD1 or TRBD2 may fit D (6 bases each). From germline, CDR1 is PRHDT and CDR2 FYEKMQ (reference sequence). This CDR3 has 14 amino acids. Trimming cost V 5 bases and J 8 bases, with 16 bases left between them. The full variable domain, in which reference TRBV13 and TRBJ2-1 provide the parts outside the CDR3, is AAGVIQSPRHLIKEKRETATLKCYPIPRHDTVYWYQQGPGQDPQFLISFYEKMQSDKGSIPDRFSAQQFSDYHSELNMSSLELGDSALYFCASSGRGGGDEQFFGPGTRLTVL.

J is TRBJ2-1 and V is TRBV6-5; D call uncertain. The CDR3 spans 13 residues. V dropped 5 bases and J dropped 2 bases, with 7 bases sitting between them. Germline loops: CDR1 MNHEY, CDR2 SVGAGI. The CDR3 DNA is TGTGCCAGCAGTAACAGCCCCTACAATGAGCAGTTCTTC. Its translation is CASSNSPYNEQFF.

The J gene is TRBJ2-1, the V gene TRBV18, with D tentatively TRBD2 (6 bases). Germline assignment: CDR1 KGHSH and CDR2 LQKENI. V was pared by 0 bases and J by 10 bases, with 7 bases between. The length of the CDR3 is 12 residues. CDR3 protein: CASSPPLAEQFF. CDR3 nucleotides: TGTGCCAGCTCACCACCGCTAGCGGAGCAGTTCTTC.

The rearrangement joins TRBV7-9 to TRBJ2-1; no definite D call. The DNA matches TRBJ2-7 better at its end, which makes the J call doubtful. Germline V lookup: CDR1 SEHNR, CDR2 FQNEAQ (reference sequence). The CDR3 has 13 amino acids. CDR3 in amino acids: CASSILILNEQYF. The DNA of the CDR3 is TGTGCCAGCAGCATACTTATCTTAAATGAGCAGTACTTC.

This chain uses TRBV25-1 with TRBJ2-1; 10 nucleotides line up with TRBD2. This CDR3 contains 15 residues. With 7 bases clipped from V and 6 bases from J, the junction kept 9 bases outside the gene matches. CDR1 is MGHDK, CDR2 SYGVNS, per germline. CDR3 sequence (DNA): TGTGCCAGCAATAGGCTAGCGGGAGAGGGCAATGAGCAGTTCTTC. As protein: CASNRLAGEGNEQFF.

This chain connects TRBV5-1 to TRBJ2-3; 8 bases fit TRBD1. Germline V CDR1 and CDR2: SGHRS, YFSETQ. The CDR3 has 16 residues. J gave up 2 bases and V 0 bases, and 5 bases lay outside the gene matches. The chain's CDR3 is CASSLGQGKYTDTQYF. Written as DNA, the CDR3 is TGCGCCAGCAGCTTGGGACAGGGGAAGTACACAGATACGCAGTATTTT.

The chain joins TRBV12-3 or TRBV12-4 to TRBJ2-7; D is ambiguous. Trimming shortened V by 3 bases and J by 3 bases, and 9 bases separated the two germline ends. The length of the CDR3 is 13 residues. This CDR3 is CASSFNLFYEQYF. The CDR3 nucleotides read TGTGCCAGCAGTTTTAACCTCTTCTACGAGCAGTACTTC.